This record covers a single T cell receptor (beta chain). The antigen is undetermined. This entry is derived from a study of immune cell composition in non-small cell lung cancer. Study context: Tumours were mainly lung adenocarcinoma or squamous cell carcinoma.

CDR3 length: 16 amino acids. Germline lookup yields CDR1 MDHEN and CDR2 SYDVKM. The trim removed 4 bases at V and 3 bases at J, leaving 7 bases unmatched. Profiling relied on immunoSEQ multiplex PCR, and the TCRdb table lists in-frame clones only, not all of them. The sample gives some 1,700 clones, around three quarters of which show up once; 4.6% is in the top ten. Notes on the study in general: It was not proven that tumour-reactive clones equal dominant tumour-associated clones. Tumour-associated clones >0.5% occurred in about a third of adenocarcinomas, about 69% of squamous.

The sample comprised lung tumor tissue. The sequence was collected from a human donor with non-small cell lung cancer. The chain has TRBV28 and TRBJ2-2; 8 bases align to TRBD1. CDR3 sequence reads: CASSSDRDLDTGELFF. The CDR3 DNA follows: TGTGCCAGCAGTTCGGACAGGGATCTAGACACCGGGGAGCTGTTTTTT.